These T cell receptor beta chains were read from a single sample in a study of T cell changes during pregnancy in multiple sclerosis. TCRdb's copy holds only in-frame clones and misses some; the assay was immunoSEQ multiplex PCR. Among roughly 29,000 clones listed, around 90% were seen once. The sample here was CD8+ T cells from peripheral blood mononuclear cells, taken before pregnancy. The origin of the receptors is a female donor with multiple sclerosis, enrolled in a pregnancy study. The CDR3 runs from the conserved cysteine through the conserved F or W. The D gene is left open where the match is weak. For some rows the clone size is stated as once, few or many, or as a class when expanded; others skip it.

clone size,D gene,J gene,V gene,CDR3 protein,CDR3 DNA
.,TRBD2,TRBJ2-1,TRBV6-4,CATPPVLAGVGNEQFF,TGTGCCACCCCGCCTGTTCTAGCGGGAGTTGGGAATGAGCAGTTCTTC
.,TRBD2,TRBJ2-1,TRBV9,CASSVVATSGLNEQFF,TGTGCCAGCAGCGTAGTGGCGACTAGCGGGCTCAATGAGCAGTTCTTC
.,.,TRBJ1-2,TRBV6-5,CASSDGENGYTF,TGTGCCAGCAGCGACGGGGAGAATGGCTACACCTTC
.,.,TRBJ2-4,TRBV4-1,CASSQLPPGSVLNIQYF,TGCGCCAGCAGCCAATTACCCCCGGGATCAGTCCTAAACATTCAGTACTTC
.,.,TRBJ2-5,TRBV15,CATSRGTGEVETQYF,TGTGCCACCAGCAGAGGAACGGGAGAGGTGGAGACCCAGTACTTC
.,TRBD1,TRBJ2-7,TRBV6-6,CATNEGQFYEQYF,TGTGCCACCAACGAGGGACAGTTCTACGAGCAGTACTTC
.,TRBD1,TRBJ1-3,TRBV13,CASSFGSGTGSSGNTIYF,TGTGCCAGCAGCTTTGGCTCCGGGACAGGGAGCTCTGGAAACACCATATATTTT
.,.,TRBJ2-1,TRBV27,CASSLDSYNEQFF,TGTGCCAGCAGCCTAGACAGTTACAATGAGCAGTTCTTC
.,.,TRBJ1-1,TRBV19,CASSRGLLRGGRNTEAFF,TGTGCCAGTAGTAGAGGGTTGCTTCGAGGTGGCAGGAACACTGAAGCTTTCTTT
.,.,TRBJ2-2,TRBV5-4,CASSVGEAGELFF,TGTGCCAGCAGCGTGGGGGAGGCCGGGGAGCTGTTTTTT
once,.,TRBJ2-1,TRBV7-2,CASSIRPYGNEQFF,TGTGCCAGCAGCATTCGGCCATACGGGAATGAGCAGTTCTTC
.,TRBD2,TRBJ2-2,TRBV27,CASRGAGELFF,TGTGCCAGCCGGGGGGCCGGGGAGCTGTTTTTT
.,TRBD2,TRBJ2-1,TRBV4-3,CASSQGTSATVYNEQFF,TGCGCCAGCAGCCAAGGGACTAGTGCAACAGTCTACAATGAGCAGTTCTTC
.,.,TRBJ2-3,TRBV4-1,CASSQAAPRADTQYF,TGCGCCAGCAGCCAGGCGGCTCCGAGGGCAGATACGCAGTATTTT
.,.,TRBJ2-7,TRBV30,CAWSFSGEQYF,TGTGCCTGGAGTTTTAGCGGCGAGCAGTACTTC
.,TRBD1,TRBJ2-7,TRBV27,CASSLIPGQGTYEQYF,TGTGCCAGCAGTTTAATTCCGGGACAGGGGACCTACGAGCAGTACTTC
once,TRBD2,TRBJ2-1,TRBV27,CASSPGLADNEQFF,TGTGCCAGCAGTCCAGGACTAGCAGACAATGAGCAGTTCTTC
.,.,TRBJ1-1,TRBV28,CASTLTGSEAFF,TGTGCCAGCACCCTCACAGGGAGTGAAGCTTTCTTT
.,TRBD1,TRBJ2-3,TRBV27,CASSLMGTGNTQYF,TGTGCCAGCAGTTTAATGGGGACAGGGAATACGCAGTATTTT
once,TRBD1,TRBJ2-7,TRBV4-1,CASSPTRDRGFREQYF,TGCGCCAGCAGCCCGACGCGGGACAGGGGATTTCGCGAGCAGTACTTC
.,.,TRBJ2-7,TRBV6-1,CASSAGNLYEQYF,TGTGCCAGCAGTGCCGGGAATCTCTACGAGCAGTACTTC
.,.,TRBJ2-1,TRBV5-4,CASLQGVQEGGSSSYNEQFF,TGTGCCAGCCTGCAGGGGGTCCAGGAGGGCGGAAGCAGCTCCTACAATGAGCAGTTCTTC